The sequence of this T cell receptor beta chain was determined in a study of T cells in Graves' hyperthyroidism and ophthalmopathy. Study-level results: Most clonotypes that expanded in the thyroid above 0.001 also showed up in blood.

CDR1 is SNHLY, CDR2 FYNNEI, per germline. V was pared by 6 bases and J by 1 base, with 6 bases between. The CDR3 runs to 13 residues. Graves' hyperthyroidism is called stable when ophthalmopathy does not progress within 18 months. PBMCs stemmed from around 9.3 ml fresh peripheral blood. In this sample, this clonotype turned up a few times. Antigen unknown. Researchers took RNA transcripts and amplified the TCR beta CDR3 regions from them. The primer set for the first-round RT-PCR of the TCR CDR3 was HTBI. Via MiXCR, TCRdb re-called the multiplex PCR reads, giving one row per CDR3 protein. The sample contains a few hundred thousand distinct CDR3 sequences, under 15% of which appear only once.

The rearrangement joins TRBV2 to TRBJ2-2; no reliable D call. The specimen was blood. This receptor was obtained from a woman aged 25 to 39 with Graves' hyperthyroidism. CDR3 sequence (DNA): TGTGCCAGCAGCTATGAGAACACCGGGGAGCTGTTTTTT. It is translated as CASSYENTGELFF.